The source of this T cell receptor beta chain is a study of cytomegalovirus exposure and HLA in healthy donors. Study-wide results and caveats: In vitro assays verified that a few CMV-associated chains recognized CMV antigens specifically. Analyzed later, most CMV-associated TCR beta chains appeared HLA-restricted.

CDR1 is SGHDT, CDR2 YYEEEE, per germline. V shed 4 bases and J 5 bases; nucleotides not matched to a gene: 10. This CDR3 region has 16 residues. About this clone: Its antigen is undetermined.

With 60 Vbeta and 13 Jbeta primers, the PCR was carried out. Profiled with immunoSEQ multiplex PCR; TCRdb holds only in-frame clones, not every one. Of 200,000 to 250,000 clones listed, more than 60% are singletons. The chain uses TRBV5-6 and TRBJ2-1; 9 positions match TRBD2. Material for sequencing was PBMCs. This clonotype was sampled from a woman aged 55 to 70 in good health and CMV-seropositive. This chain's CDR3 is CASSPIPGLADNEQFF. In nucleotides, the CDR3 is TGTGCCAGCAGCCCAATACCGGGACTAGCCGACAATGAGCAGTTCTTC.